A single sample gave rise to the 32 T cell receptor beta chains below, sequenced in a study of tumor-infiltrating lymphocytes in primary liver carcinoma. Researchers generated TCR beta cDNA from 500 to 600 ng of total RNA, relying on a constant-region primer. Sequencing libraries for TCR beta derived from three nested multiplex PCR rounds that used slightly modified ARM-PCR. The first two PCR rounds, nine to ten cycles each, used TRBV1-TRBV30 forward primers and a C-beta reverse primer. A single record per CDR3 protein comes from TCRdb applying MiXCR to the multiplex PCR reads. Of tens of thousands of distinct CDR3 sequences listed, around 66% are singletons. DNA and RNA were both co-extracted from 20-30 mg of bulk tissue that had not been sorted. Sequencing was performed on liver tumor tissue from sampling region 3. Subset indicated: tumor region T3, left-lateral pole. The receptors originated from a woman in her thirties with primary liver carcinoma and hepatitis B virus infection.

With respect to this clonotype: Sequence at one end of the junction differs from germline and may be a read error. This CDR3 is CASKRREGSNEQFF. Written as DNA, the CDR3 is TGCGCTAGCAAGCGGAGAGAGGGTTCCAATGAGCAGTTCTTC. V usage is TRBV10-2 and J usage is TRBJ2-1, with D perhaps matching TRBD2 (5 bases). The CDR3 sequence is 14 residues long. Germline CDR1 WSHSY, CDR2 SAAADI.

The V call is TRBV6-2 or TRBV6-3, the J call TRBJ1-1, with D unresolved. The CDR3 is made up of 13 amino acids. CDR1 and CDR2 from the germline V gene are MNHEY and SVGEGT. Trimming pared 10 bases from V and 5 bases from J, leaving 17 bases between. The CDR3 DNA follows: TGTGCCAACTGTTACCAGATCCGAACTGAAGCTTTCTTT. It translates to CANCYQIRTEAFF.

Remarks on this clonotype: A read error is likely, as this CDR3 ends without the conserved phenylalanine or tryptophan. The chain joins TRBV11-2 to TRBJ1-1; TRBD1 aligns across 12 bases. The CDR3 is made up of 20 amino acids. Germline CDR1 is SGHAT and CDR2 is FQNNGV. The CDR3 sequence: CGSSARDRGRKRWINTEAFY. In nucleotides, the CDR3 is TGTGGCAGCAGCGCTCGGGACAGGGGGCGCAAGAGGTGGATTAACACTGAAGCTTTCTAT.

A note on this clonotype: One end of the junction does not line up with germline, which may come from a read error. The V call is TRBV11-2, the J call TRBJ2-3; the match to TRBD2 covers 9 bases. CDR1 is SGHAT and CDR2 is FQNNGV in the germline V gene. The CDR3 contains 15 residues. The CDR3 loop is CGSSSGSGRTDTQYF. DNA of the CDR3: TGTGGCAGCAGCTCAGGAAGCGGGAGGACAGATACACAGTATTTT.

Note on this clonotype: Since a much larger clone is just one base distant, this may be a read error. This chain connects TRBV29-1 to TRBJ2-7; weak D call: TRBD1 (5 bases). This CDR3 is 12 amino acids long. V lost 1 base, J lost 5 bases, and 9 bases lay in between. Germline V gene data show CDR1 as SQVTM and CDR2 as ANQGSEA. The CDR3 nucleotides read TGCAGCGTTGAAGGGACATGGGACGAGCAGTACTTC. This gives the protein CSVEGTWDEQYF.

To note about this clonotype: One end of the junction fails to match germline, which may point to a read error. CDR3 loop: CGSSRLNSEAFF. CDR3 nucleotides: TGTGGCAGTAGTCGACTGAACTCTGAAGCTTTCTTT. The chain recombines TRBV12-3 or TRBV12-4 with TRBJ1-1; D not certain. This CDR3 contains 12 residues.

On this clonotype: It may be a read error: a sequence one base away is much more abundant. Likely a read error: the CDR3 ends without its conserved phenylalanine or tryptophan. This chain uses TRBV10-3 with TRBJ2-5, with TRBD1 matching 9 bases. The junction had 4 bases not matched to a gene; V was cut back by 7 bases and J by 1 base. Germline V lookup: CDR1 ENHRY, CDR2 SYGVKD. CDR3 length: 14 amino acids. CDR3 protein: CAIKGQGPQETQYS. Written as DNA, the CDR3 is TGTGCCATCAAGGGACAGGGACCCCAAGAGACCCAGTACTCC.

About this clonotype itself: One end of the junction does not line up with germline, which may come from a read error. V usage is TRBV11-3 and J usage is TRBJ2-1; TRBD2 agrees at 8 bases. Germline V lookup: CDR1 SGHNT, CDR2 YENEEA. This CDR3 contains 13 residues. The chain's CDR3 is CAGVSGSGNEQFF. In DNA form, the CDR3 reads TGTGCCGGCGTCAGCGGGAGTGGGAATGAGCAATTCTTC.

The J gene is TRBJ2-5, the V gene TRBV11-2; 7 positions agree with TRBD1. This CDR3 has 14 amino acids. Losses at the gene ends were 4 bases for V and 10 bases for J; bases not matched to a gene: 12. The germline CDR1 and CDR2 sequences are SGHAT and FQNNGV. CDR3 in amino acids: CASSWSQGEGIQYF. In nucleotides, the CDR3 is TGTGCCAGCAGCTGGAGTCAGGGGGAAGGGATCCAGTACTTC.

In the case of this clonotype: A much larger clonotype is one base distant, so this may be a read error. The gene calls are TRBV7-6 and TRBJ2-5; TRBD1 aligns across 9 bases. This CDR3 region has 15 residues. Germline assignment: CDR1 SGHVS and CDR2 FNYEAQ. CDR3 amino acids: CASSLGGTGQDTQYF. The CDR3 nucleotides read TGTGCCAGCAGCTTAGGCGGGACAGGGCAAGACACCCAGTACTTC.

As concerns this clonotype: Compared with germline, one end of the junction differs, possibly owing to a read error. The J gene is TRBJ2-1, the V gene TRBV11-3; D is perhaps TRBD1 (5 bases). The CDR3 spans 15 residues. CDR1 and CDR2 from the germline V gene are SGHNT and YENEEA. CDR3 sequence: CVSSSQVPLDNEQFF. CDR3 DNA: TGTGTCAGCAGCTCACAGGTTCCTCTCGACAATGAGCAGTTCTTC.

About this clonotype: Without the conserved terminal phenylalanine or tryptophan, this CDR3 likely stems from a read error. The rearrangement joins TRBV11-1 to TRBJ2-7; possibly TRBD2 for D (6 bases). CDR1 is SGHAT and CDR2 is FQDESV in the germline V gene (reference sequence). The CDR3 totals 15 residues. Trimming shortened V by 5 bases and J by 6 bases, and 20 bases separated the two germline ends. Here the CDR3 DNA reads TGTGCCAGCAGCCCTCGGACGGCAGGACTACGCGAGCAGTACCTC. As protein: CASSPRTAGLREQYL.

Worth noting for this clonotype: At one of its ends the junction is not consistent with the germline gene, which may arise from a read error. The genes are TRBV4-3 and TRBJ2-1, with D possibly TRBD2 on 6 matching bases. The germline gives CDR1 LGHNA, CDR2 YSLEER. CDR3 length equals 16 residues. The CDR3 region has the DNA TGTGCCAGCAGCCAAGGTGCGGGAAACTCCTACAATGAGCAGTTCTTC. Translated: CASSQGAGNSYNEQFF.

On this clonotype itself: A read error may be the cause here, since a much bigger clone is one base away. The chain joins TRBV10-3 to TRBJ2-5; a possible D gene is TRBD1 (6 bases). In germline, CDR1 is ENHRY, CDR2 SYGVKD. The CDR3 has 14 amino acids. The V end was cut by 7 bases, the J end by 1 base, with 13 bases between. CDR3 coding DNA: TGTGCCATCAAGGGACATGGACCCCAAGAGACCCAGTACTTC. The encoded protein is CAIKGHGPQETQYF.

Details on this clonotype: Being one base from a much bigger clone, this may be a read error. The genes are TRBV7-9 and TRBJ2-7, with D possibly being TRBD2 (6 bases). The CDR3 is made up of 15 amino acids. The V gene's germline CDR1 is SEHNR and CDR2 FQNEAQ (reference sequence). CDR3 loop: CANSPVSGGAYEQYF. CDR3 coding DNA: TGTGCCAACAGCCCTGTTAGCGGAGGAGCCTACGAGCAGTACTTC.

Of note for this clonotype: Because the CDR3's place on the DNA is in doubt, the DNA is left out and the CDR3 is given as listed by TCRdb. This rearrangement joins TRBV5-6 to TRBJ2-7; TRBD1 is the table's D call and was not checked against the DNA. The germline gives CDR1 SGHDT, CDR2 YYEEEE. The CDR3 has 14 residues if both end residues are counted. The CDR3 here is CASSFGTGAFEQHF.

Turning to this clonotype: With a much larger clone just one base away, this may be a read error. This chain uses TRBV7-9 with TRBJ1-4, with D unclear. The CDR3 contains 12 residues. Germline CDR1 and CDR2: SEHNR and FQNEAQ (reference sequence). As DNA, the CDR3 is TGTGCCAACAGCAATCCTAATGAAAAACTGTTTTTT. This translates into CANSNPNEKLFF.

In the case of this clonotype: Compared with germline, one end of the junction differs, possibly owing to a read error. The chain is built from TRBV18 and TRBJ2-2, with D maybe TRBD1 (6 bases). The CDR3 has 15 residues. CDR1 and CDR2 from the germline V gene are KGHSH and LQKENI. The CDR3 is CASSPWTDYTGELFF. The CDR3 coding sequence is TGTGCCAGCTCACCGTGGACAGATTACACCGGGGAGCTTTTTTTT.

Comment on this clonotype: Likely a read error: the CDR3 ends without its conserved phenylalanine or tryptophan. The chain is built from TRBV11-2 and TRBJ2-5; TRBD2 aligns across 7 bases. Germline V gene lookup returns CDR1 SGHAT and CDR2 FQNNGV. V shed 4 bases and J 11 bases; nucleotides not matched to a gene: 13. This CDR3 region has 14 residues. The CDR3 sequence: CASSSRGLMGTQYL. The CDR3 DNA sequence: TGTGCCAGCAGCTCTCGGGGACTAATGGGGACTCAGTACTTA.

Comments on this clonotype: A single base separates this from a much larger clone, so it may be a read error. The V call is TRBV11-3, the J call TRBJ2-1, with TRBD2 matching 8 bases. The germline V gene has CDR1 SGHNT and CDR2 YENEEA. This CDR3 is 16 amino acids long. CDR3 bases: TGTGCCGGCAGCATAGACGGCGGGAGGTGGGGAAATGAGCAGTTCTTC. Its translation: CAGSIDGGRWGNEQFF.

On this clonotype: The germline gene is not matched at one end of the junction; a read error may be the cause. This chain uses TRBV12-3 or TRBV12-4 with TRBJ2-2; tentatively, D is TRBD1 or TRBD2 (5 bases each). The CDR3 sequence is 15 residues long. CDR3 amino acids: CARSSGQAVTGELFF. The CDR3 DNA reads as TGTGCCAGGAGTTCTGGACAAGCGGTCACCGGGGAGCTGTTTTTT.

On this clonotype: A read error may account for a junction end that differs from germline. The genes are TRBV25-1 and TRBJ1-1; tentatively, D is TRBD1 (5 bases). This CDR3 comprises 13 residues. The germline gives CDR1 MGHDK, CDR2 SYGVNS. In nucleotides, the CDR3 is TGTGCCAACAGTGAATATGTCGGGGGTAAAGCTTTCTTT. Amino acid sequence: CANSEYVGGKAFF. The full variable domain, its missing parts supplied by reference TRBV25-1 and TRBJ1-1, is EADIYQTPRYLVIGTGKKITLECSQTMGHDKMYWYQQDPGMELHLIHYSYGVNSTEKGDLSSESTVSRIRTEHFPLTLESARPSHTSQYLCANSEYVGGKAFFGQGTRLTVV.

As regards this clonotype: The junction and the germline gene differ at one end; a read error may be behind it. The J gene is TRBJ2-1, the V gene TRBV11-2; D unresolved. CDR1 is SGHAT, CDR2 FQNNGV, per germline. The CDR3 has 13 residues. In DNA form, the CDR3 reads TGTGCCAGCAGCTTATCGTTTACGGATGAGCACTTCTTC. Residues: CASSLSFTDEHFF.

In regard to this clonotype: It may be a read error: a sequence one base away is much more abundant. This chain's CDR3 is CVSIPPSGASEQYF. CDR3 DNA: TGTGTCAGCATCCCCCCTTCAGGGGCTAGCGAGCAGTACTTC. This rearrangement joins TRBV11-2 to TRBJ2-7; D is perhaps TRBD1 (6 bases). In germline, CDR1 is SGHAT, CDR2 FQNNGV. The CDR3 is made up of 14 amino acids.

The sample holds a few counts of this clonotype. The chain employs TRBV11-2 and TRBJ2-3; D is perhaps TRBD2 (6 bases). This CDR3 is built from 13 residues. V lost 6 bases to trimming and J lost 7 bases, with 14 bases between them. Germline loops: CDR1 SGHAT, CDR2 FQNNGV. The CDR3 reads CASSLRRENTQYF. The CDR3 DNA reads as TGTGCCAGCAGTCTGCGACGGGAGAATACGCAGTATTTT.

This clonotype was detected many times. V gene TRBV7-9 combines with J gene TRBJ2-7; TRBD1 matches 10 bases. Looked up from germline, CDR1 is SEHNR and CDR2 is FQNEAQ (reference sequence). This CDR3 contains 17 residues. Trimming cost V 4 bases and J 4 bases; bases outside gene matches: 13. The CDR3 coding sequence is TGTGCCAGCAGCTCAGAAGTTCCGGGACAGGGGCGGTACGAGCAGTACTTC. As protein: CASSSEVPGQGRYEQYF.

The chain uses TRBV13 and TRBJ1-2; 8 bases are a match to TRBD1. The CDR3 extends over 14 amino acids. Germline V lookup: CDR1 PRHDT, CDR2 FYEKMQ (reference sequence). The junction had 6 bases not matched to a gene; V was cut back by 4 bases and J by 5 bases. For the CDR3, the DNA is TGTGCCAGCAGCTCTAGGACAGGGAGGTATGGCTACACCTTC. Amino acid sequence: CASSSRTGRYGYTF.

In this sample, this clonotype turned up once. A much bigger clone sits one base away, suggesting this may be a read error. The chain combines TRBV11-2 with TRBJ2-1; D possibly corresponds to TRBD2 (6 bases). From germline, CDR1 is SGHAT and CDR2 FQNNGV. The CDR3 runs to 14 residues. The CDR3 DNA reads TGTACCAGCAGACGGGTTCGGAGGGAAACTGAGCAGTTCTTC. Protein: CTSRRVRRETEQFF.

To note about this clonotype: The junction departs from germline at one end; a sequencing error may be responsible. The V and J genes are TRBV6-5 and TRBJ2-2; maybe TRBD2 (5 bases). The CDR3 extends over 18 amino acids. Germline CDR1 reads MNHEY; CDR2 reads SVGAGI. DNA of the CDR3: TGTGCCCGCAGTTACTCCCCAGGTGTCAGGAGCGGCACCGGGGAGCTGTTTTTT. Its protein is CARSYSPGVRSGTGELFF.

This clonotype was found a few times. A much larger clone differs by one base, so this may be a read error. The V and J genes are TRBV11-2 and TRBJ2-1; no firm D call. The CDR3 consists of 15 residues. With 4 bases removed from V and 4 bases from J, the gap between germline ends came to 14 bases. Germline V gene lookup returns CDR1 SGHAT and CDR2 FQNNGV. The CDR3 nucleotides read TGTGCCAGCAGCTCCTTACCCCATTGGTACAATGAGCAGTTCTTC. Its protein product is CASSSLPHWYNEQFF. Filled out from reference TRBV11-2 and TRBJ2-1, the complete variable domain reads EAGVAQSPRYKIIEKRQSVAFWCNPISGHATLYWYQQILGQGPKLLIQFQNNGVVDDSQLPKDRFSAERLKGVDSTLKIQPAKLEDSAVYLCASSSLPHWYNEQFFGPGTRLTVL.

The chain employs TRBV4-3 and TRBJ1-2; D is unresolved. V shed 10 bases and J shed 4 bases, with 19 bases lying between them. The germline CDR1 and CDR2 sequences are LGHNA and YSLEER. CDR3 size: 14 residues. The CDR3 DNA is TGCGCCACCTGCGCTGAGTTGAAGATCTATGGCTACACCTTC. This sequence encodes CATCAELKIYGYTF.

On this clonotype: An end of the junction differs from the germline gene, which may be a read error. The V call is TRBV6-5, the J call TRBJ2-6, with D tentatively TRBD1 or TRBD2 (5 bases each). The CDR3 totals 15 residues. Germline V CDR1 and CDR2: MNHEY, SVGAGI. CDR3 coding DNA: TGTGCTAGCAGTTTAGACGGGTCTGGGACCAGCGTCCTGACTTTC. Its protein is CASSLDGSGTSVLTF.